The 14 T cell receptor beta chains in this list originate from one sample, sequenced in a study of T cell responses to AZD1222 COVID-19 vaccine. Some clones are missing from TCRdb's copy, which holds only in-frame ones; the method was immunoSEQ multiplex PCR. The sample shows over 150,000 clones, 88% of them seen only once. The input for sequencing was peripheral blood, taken on day 0 of AZD1222 vaccination. Every receptor here comes from an adult in good health.

V usage is TRBV28 and J usage is TRBJ2-7, with 7 bases matching TRBD2. The CDR3 sequence is 14 residues long. The V gene's germline CDR1 is MDHEN and CDR2 SYDVKM. The V gene end was trimmed by 6 bases and the J gene end by 2 bases; junction bases not matched to a gene: 7. CDR3 protein: CASRGAGTAYEQYF. In DNA form, the CDR3 reads TGTGCCAGCAGGGGAGCGGGAACCGCCTACGAGCAGTACTTC.

This chain connects TRBV3-1 (or the pseudogene TRBV3-2) to TRBJ1-5; D is unclear. Trimming stripped 1 base from V and 3 bases from J, with 10 bases between. CDR1 is LGHDT, CDR2 YNNKEL, per germline (reference sequence). The CDR3 consists of 15 residues. For the CDR3, the DNA is TGTGCCAGCAGCCAAGGAGTTGAAGCCAATCAGCCCCAGCATTTT. Its translation is CASSQGVEANQPQHF.

V usage is TRBV18 and J usage is TRBJ2-2; D remains ambiguous. Germline loops: CDR1 KGHSH, CDR2 LQKENI. With 6 bases removed from V and 4 bases from J, the gap between germline ends came to 6 bases. This CDR3 is built from 12 residues. The chain's CDR3 is CASSSGTGELFF. Here the CDR3 DNA reads TGTGCCAGCTCCTCAGGCACCGGGGAGCTGTTTTTT.

The J gene is TRBJ2-1, the V gene TRBV7-9; D may correspond to TRBD1 or TRBD2 (5 bases each). V gave up 8 bases and J gave up 1 base, with 15 bases separating them. The CDR3 is 15 amino acids. Germline lookup yields CDR1 SEHNR and CDR2 FQNEAQ (reference sequence). CDR3 in amino acids: CASAGDGTSYNEQFF. The CDR3, as DNA: TGTGCCAGCGCTGGGGACGGTACTTCCTACAATGAGCAGTTCTTC.

The V call is TRBV6-1, the J call TRBJ2-7; 11 bases line up with TRBD1. Trimming cost V 6 bases and J 4 bases; bases outside gene matches: 5. This CDR3 contains 14 residues. Per the germline V gene, CDR1 is MNHNS and CDR2 is SASEGT. CDR3 loop: CASRGQGAGYEQYF. DNA of the CDR3: TGTGCCAGCAGAGGACAGGGGGCTGGGTACGAGCAGTACTTC.

The CDR3 is CASSPSGIAGANVLTF. CDR3 sequence (DNA): TGTGCCAGCAGTCCTTCGGGGATCGCTGGGGCCAACGTCCTGACTTTC. The V gene is TRBV28, the J gene TRBJ2-6; perhaps TRBD2 as D (5 bases). CDR3 length: 16 amino acids. CDR1 MDHEN and CDR2 SYDVKM come from the germline V gene. Trimming removed 5 bases from V and 2 bases from J, with 13 bases in between.

The DNA of the CDR3 is TGTGCCAGTATGGCAACCACCGGGGAGCTGTTTTTT. This codes for CASMATTGELFF. V is TRBV19 and J is TRBJ2-2; D uncertain. This CDR3 has 12 amino acids. Trimming pared 7 bases from V and 4 bases from J, leaving 7 bases between. Per the germline V gene, CDR1 is LNHDA and CDR2 is SQIVND (reference sequence).

This clone came up once. The chain has TRBV2 and TRBJ1-1, with D possibly being TRBD1 (5 bases). This CDR3 has 13 residues. Germline V lookup: CDR1 SNHLY, CDR2 FYNNEI. V lost 11 bases to trimming and J lost 3 bases, with 16 bases between them. CDR3 sequence reads: CAGKETEYTEAFF. The CDR3 bases are TGTGCCGGAAAAGAGACAGAATACACTGAAGCTTTCTTT.

The chain combines TRBV4-3 with TRBJ2-3; 7 nucleotides align to TRBD2. The CDR3 has 17 residues. Germline V gene data show CDR1 as LGHNA and CDR2 as YSLEER. Trimming removed 0 bases from V and 5 bases from J; junction bases left unmatched: 11. CDR3 bases: TGCGCCAGCAGCCAAGATTGGGCAGAGGCGGGGGTAGATACGCAGTATTTT. It translates to CASSQDWAEAGVDTQYF.

The chain joins TRBV6-1 to TRBJ2-1; a possible D gene is TRBD2 (6 bases). CDR3 size: 14 residues. Germline V gene sequence: CDR1 MNHNS, CDR2 SASEGT. Trimming pared 2 bases from V and 6 bases from J, leaving 11 bases between. The DNA of the CDR3 is TGTGCCAGCAGTGAAATATGGGGGGTCAATGAGCAGTTCTTC. It translates to CASSEIWGVNEQFF.

The V gene is TRBV5-4, the J gene TRBJ1-2; D might be TRBD1 (6 bases). This CDR3 has 14 amino acids. Germline V CDR1 and CDR2: SGHNT, YYREEE (reference sequence). Trimming shortened V by 2 bases and J by 8 bases, and 16 bases separated the two germline ends. CDR3 in DNA: TGTGCCAGCAGCTTCGTAGGGGGTACCTACGGCTACACCTTC. Its translation: CASSFVGGTYGYTF.

The V call is TRBV27, the J call TRBJ1-6; possible D gene TRBD1, 5 bases. Looked up from germline, CDR1 is MNHEY and CDR2 is SMNVEV (reference sequence). The CDR3 runs to 15 residues. The V end was cut by 5 bases, the J end by 10 bases, with 18 bases between. The CDR3 nucleotides read TGTGCCAGCAGTCAAAACCGACGGGGCGAATCACCCCTCCACTTT. Protein: CASSQNRRGESPLHF.

The chain is built from TRBV7-8 and TRBJ1-1; D not certain. Trimming pared 1 base from V and 8 bases from J, leaving 14 bases between. CDR3 length equals 14 residues. Germline V lookup: CDR1 SGHVS, CDR2 FQNEAQ. As DNA, the CDR3 is TGTGCCAGCAGCTTAGTCAGTTCGGCGGGGGAAGCTTTCTTT. This encodes CASSLVSSAGEAFF.

The gene calls are TRBV6-5 and TRBJ1-1; the D gene is possibly TRBD1 (5 bases). This CDR3 has 15 residues. Germline V gives CDR1 MNHEY, CDR2 SVGAGI. The ends were cut back, 0 bases at V and 4 bases at J, with 12 bases in the middle. This CDR3 is CASSYSRVGTTEAFF. In DNA, the CDR3 is TGTGCCAGCAGTTACTCGAGGGTGGGGACCACTGAAGCTTTCTTT.